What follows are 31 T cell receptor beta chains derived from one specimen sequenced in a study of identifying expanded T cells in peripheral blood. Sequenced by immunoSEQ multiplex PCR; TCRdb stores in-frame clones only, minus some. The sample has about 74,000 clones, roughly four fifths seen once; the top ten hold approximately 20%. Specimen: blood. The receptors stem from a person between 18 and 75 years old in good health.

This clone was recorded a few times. CDR3 sequence: CASSEAGQVDYGYTF. The DNA for the CDR3 is TGTGCCAGCAGTGAAGCCGGACAGGTGGACTATGGCTACACCTTC. The V and J genes are TRBV6-1 and TRBJ1-2, with 7 bases matching TRBD1. The CDR3 totals 15 residues. V lost 0 bases, J lost 3 bases, and 4 bases stayed unmatched. Per the germline V gene, CDR1 is MNHNS and CDR2 is SASEGT.

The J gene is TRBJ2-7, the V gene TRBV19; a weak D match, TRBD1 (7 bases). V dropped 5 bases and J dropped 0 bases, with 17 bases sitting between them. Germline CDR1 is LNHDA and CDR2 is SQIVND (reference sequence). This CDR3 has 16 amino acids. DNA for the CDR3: TGTGCCAGTAGTCCCCGGGGCAGGGGGGCCTCCTACGAGCAGTACTTC. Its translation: CASSPRGRGASYEQYF.

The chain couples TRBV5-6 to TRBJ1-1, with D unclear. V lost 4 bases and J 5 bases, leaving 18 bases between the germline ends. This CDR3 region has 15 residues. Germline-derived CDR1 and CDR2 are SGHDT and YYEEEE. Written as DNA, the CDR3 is TGTGCCAGCAGCCGGACTGGAGTGTTTAGTACTGAAGCTTTCTTT. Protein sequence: CASSRTGVFSTEAFF.

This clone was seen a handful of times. CDR3 in amino acids: CASSRTFSEAFF. CDR3 nucleotide sequence: TGTGCCAGTAGTAGGACCTTCAGTGAAGCTTTCTTT. V is TRBV19 and J is TRBJ1-1; D remains ambiguous. Germline assignment: CDR1 LNHDA and CDR2 SQIVND (reference sequence). V lost 4 bases, J lost 7 bases, and 10 bases lay in between. The CDR3 has 12 amino acids.

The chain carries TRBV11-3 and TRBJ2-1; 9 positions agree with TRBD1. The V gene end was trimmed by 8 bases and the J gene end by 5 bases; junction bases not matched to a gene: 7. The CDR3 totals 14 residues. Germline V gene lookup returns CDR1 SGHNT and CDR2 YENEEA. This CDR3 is CASGPGQGHNEQFF. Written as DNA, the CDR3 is TGTGCCAGCGGACCGGGACAGGGCCACAATGAGCAGTTCTTC.

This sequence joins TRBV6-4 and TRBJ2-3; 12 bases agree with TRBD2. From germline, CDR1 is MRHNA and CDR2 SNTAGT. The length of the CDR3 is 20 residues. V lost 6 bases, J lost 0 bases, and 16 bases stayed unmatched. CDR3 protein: CASSPNGLAGRTLSTDTQYF. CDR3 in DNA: TGTGCCAGCAGCCCGAACGGACTAGCGGGGCGTACGTTAAGCACAGATACGCAGTATTTT.

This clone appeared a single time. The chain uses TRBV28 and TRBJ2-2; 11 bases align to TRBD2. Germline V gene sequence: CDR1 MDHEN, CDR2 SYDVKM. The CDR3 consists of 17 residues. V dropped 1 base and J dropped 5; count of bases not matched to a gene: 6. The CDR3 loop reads CASSLYTSGSRTGELFF. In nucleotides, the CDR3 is TGTGCCAGCAGTTTATACACTAGCGGGAGCCGAACCGGGGAGCTGTTTTTT.

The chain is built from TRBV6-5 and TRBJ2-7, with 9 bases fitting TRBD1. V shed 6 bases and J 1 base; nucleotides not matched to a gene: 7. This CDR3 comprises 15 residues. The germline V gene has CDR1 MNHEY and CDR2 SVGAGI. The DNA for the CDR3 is TGTGCCAGCAGGTCGGGACAGGGTTCATCCTACGAGCAGTACTTC. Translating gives CASRSGQGSSYEQYF.

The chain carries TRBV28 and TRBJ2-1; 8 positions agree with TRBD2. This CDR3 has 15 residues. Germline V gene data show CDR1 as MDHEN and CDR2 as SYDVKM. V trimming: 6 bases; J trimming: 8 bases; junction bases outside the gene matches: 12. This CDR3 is CASSLPSGRGYEQFF. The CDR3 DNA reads TGTGCCAGCAGCCTACCCAGCGGGAGAGGATATGAGCAGTTCTTC.

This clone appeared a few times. The CDR3 sequence is CASSATGTPYEQYF. The CDR3 DNA reads as TGTGCCAGTAGCGCAACAGGAACTCCGTACGAGCAGTACTTC. The rearrangement joins TRBV19 to TRBJ2-7; D might be TRBD1 (5 bases). Germline V CDR1 and CDR2: LNHDA, SQIVND (reference sequence). The germline V and J ends were trimmed by 6 bases and 4 bases, with 16 bases remaining between them. This CDR3 spans 14 amino acids. The whole variable domain, remainder taken from reference TRBV19 and TRBJ2-7, is DGGITQSPKYLFRKEGQNVTLSCEQNLNHDAMYWYRQDPGQGLRLIYYSQIVNDFQKGDIAEGYSVSREKKESFPLTVTSAQKNPTAFYLCASSATGTPYEQYFGPGTRLTVT.

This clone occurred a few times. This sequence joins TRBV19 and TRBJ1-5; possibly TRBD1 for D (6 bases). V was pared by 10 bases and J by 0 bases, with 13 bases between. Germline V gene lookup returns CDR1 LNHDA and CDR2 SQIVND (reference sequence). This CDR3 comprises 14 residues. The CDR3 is CATEQGTSNQPQHF. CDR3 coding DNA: TGTGCCACCGAACAGGGAACTAGCAATCAGCCCCAGCATTTT.

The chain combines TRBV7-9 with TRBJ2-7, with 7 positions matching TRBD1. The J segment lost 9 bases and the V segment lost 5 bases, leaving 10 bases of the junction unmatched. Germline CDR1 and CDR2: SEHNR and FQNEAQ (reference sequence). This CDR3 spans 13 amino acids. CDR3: CASSNGQAGGQYF. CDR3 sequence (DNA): TGTGCCAGCAGCAATGGACAGGCAGGGGGGCAGTACTTC.

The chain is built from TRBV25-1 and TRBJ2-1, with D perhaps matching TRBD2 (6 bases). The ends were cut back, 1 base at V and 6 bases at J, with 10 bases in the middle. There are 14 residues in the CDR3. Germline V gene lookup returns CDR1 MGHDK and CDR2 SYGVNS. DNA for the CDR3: TGTGCCAGCAGTGAATTGACTAGTCGCAATGAGCAGTTCTTC. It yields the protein CASSELTSRNEQFF.

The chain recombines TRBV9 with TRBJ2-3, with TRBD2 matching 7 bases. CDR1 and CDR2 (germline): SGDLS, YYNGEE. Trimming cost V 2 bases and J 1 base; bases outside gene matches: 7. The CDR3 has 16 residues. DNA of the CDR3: TGTGCCAGCAGCGTTCAGCGGGATAGCCGCACAGATACGCAGTATTTT. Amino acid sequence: CASSVQRDSRTDTQYF.

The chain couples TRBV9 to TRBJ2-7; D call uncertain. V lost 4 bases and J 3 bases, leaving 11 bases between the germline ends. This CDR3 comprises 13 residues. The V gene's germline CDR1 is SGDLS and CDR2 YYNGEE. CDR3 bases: TGTGCCAGCAGCCAGACAACCGACTACGAGCAGTACTTC. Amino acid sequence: CASSQTTDYEQYF.

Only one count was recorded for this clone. The CDR3: CASSLAAGELFF. The CDR3 coding sequence is TGTGCCAGCAGCTTGGCGGCCGGGGAGCTGTTTTTT. V is TRBV5-4 and J is TRBJ2-2; D unclear. Trimming cost V 0 bases and J 6 bases, with 3 bases left between them. Germline V lookup: CDR1 SGHNT, CDR2 YYREEE (reference sequence). This CDR3 contains 12 residues.

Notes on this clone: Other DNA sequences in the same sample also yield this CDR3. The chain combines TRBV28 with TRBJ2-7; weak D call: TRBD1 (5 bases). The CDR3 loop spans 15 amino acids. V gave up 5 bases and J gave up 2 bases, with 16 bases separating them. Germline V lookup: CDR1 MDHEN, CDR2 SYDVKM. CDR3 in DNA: TGTGCCAGCAGTGGATTGGGGCAGGGAACCTACGAGCAGTACTTC. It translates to CASSGLGQGTYEQYF.

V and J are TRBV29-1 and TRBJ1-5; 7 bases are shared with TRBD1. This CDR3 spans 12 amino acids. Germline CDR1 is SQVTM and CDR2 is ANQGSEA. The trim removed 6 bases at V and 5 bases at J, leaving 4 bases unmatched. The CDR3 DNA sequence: TGCAGCGTAAGACAGGGCGATCAGCCCCAGCATTTT. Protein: CSVRQGDQPQHF.

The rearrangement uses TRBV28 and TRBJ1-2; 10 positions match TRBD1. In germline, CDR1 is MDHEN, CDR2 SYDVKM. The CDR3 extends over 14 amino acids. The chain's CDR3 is CAWGQGLLSYGYTF. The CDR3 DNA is TGTGCTTGGGGACAGGGGTTGTTGAGCTATGGCTACACCTTC.

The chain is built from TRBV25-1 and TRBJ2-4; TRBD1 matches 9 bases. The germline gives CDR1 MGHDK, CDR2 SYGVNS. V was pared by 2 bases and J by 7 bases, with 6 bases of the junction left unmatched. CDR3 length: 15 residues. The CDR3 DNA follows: TGTGCCAGCAGTGAAATCGGACAGGGGCAGAACATTCAGTACTTC. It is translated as CASSEIGQGQNIQYF.

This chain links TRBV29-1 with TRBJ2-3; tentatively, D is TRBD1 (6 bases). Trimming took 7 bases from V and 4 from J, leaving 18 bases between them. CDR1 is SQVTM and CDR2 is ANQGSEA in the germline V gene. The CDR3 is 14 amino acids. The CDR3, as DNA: TGCAGCGCCCGATCGGGGACATCCCCAGATACGCAGTATTTT. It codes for CSARSGTSPDTQYF.

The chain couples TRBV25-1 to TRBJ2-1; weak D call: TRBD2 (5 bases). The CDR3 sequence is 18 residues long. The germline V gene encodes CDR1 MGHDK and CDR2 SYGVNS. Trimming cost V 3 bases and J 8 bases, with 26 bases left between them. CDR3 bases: TGTGCCAGCAGTGACCCACGGACTGGGAAGATTGGTAACGATGAGCAGTTCTTC. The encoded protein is CASSDPRTGKIGNDEQFF.

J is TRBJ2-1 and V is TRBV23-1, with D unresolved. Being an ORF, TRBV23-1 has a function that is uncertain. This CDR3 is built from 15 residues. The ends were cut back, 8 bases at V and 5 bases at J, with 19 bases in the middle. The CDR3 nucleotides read TGCGCCAGCCCTCGTGGGCAGGTTATAGACAATGAGCAGTTCTTC. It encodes CASPRGQVIDNEQFF.

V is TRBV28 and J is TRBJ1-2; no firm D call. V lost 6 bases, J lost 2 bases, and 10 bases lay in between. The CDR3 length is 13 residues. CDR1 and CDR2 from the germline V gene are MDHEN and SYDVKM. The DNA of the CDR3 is TGTGCCAGCAGGCGGACGGAAAACTATGGCTACACCTTC. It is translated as CASRRTENYGYTF.

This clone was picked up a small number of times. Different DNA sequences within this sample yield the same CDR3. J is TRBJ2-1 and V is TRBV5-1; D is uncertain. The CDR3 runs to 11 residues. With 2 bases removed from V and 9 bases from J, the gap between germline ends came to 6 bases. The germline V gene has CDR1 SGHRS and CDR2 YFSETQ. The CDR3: CASSLATEQFF. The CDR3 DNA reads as TGCGCCAGCAGCTTAGCTACTGAGCAGTTCTTC. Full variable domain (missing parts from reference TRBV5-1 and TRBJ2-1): KAGVTQTPRYLIKTRGQQVTLSCSPISGHRSVSWYQQTPGQGLQFLFEYFSETQRNKGNFPGRFSGRQFSNSRSEMNVSTLELGDSALYLCASSLATEQFFGPGTRLTVL.

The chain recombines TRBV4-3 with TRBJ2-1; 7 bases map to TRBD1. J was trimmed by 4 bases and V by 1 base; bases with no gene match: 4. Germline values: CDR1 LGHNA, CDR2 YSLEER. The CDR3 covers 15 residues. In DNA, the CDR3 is TGCGCCAGCAGCCAAGTGGGGACAGCGTACAATGAGCAGTTCTTC. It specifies CASSQVGTAYNEQFF.

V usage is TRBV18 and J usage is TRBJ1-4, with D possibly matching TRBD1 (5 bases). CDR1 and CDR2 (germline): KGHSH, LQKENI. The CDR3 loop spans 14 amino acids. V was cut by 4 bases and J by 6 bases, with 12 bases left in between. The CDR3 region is CASSQGQGDEKLFF. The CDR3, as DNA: TGTGCCAGCTCACAAGGGCAGGGCGATGAAAAACTGTTTTTT.

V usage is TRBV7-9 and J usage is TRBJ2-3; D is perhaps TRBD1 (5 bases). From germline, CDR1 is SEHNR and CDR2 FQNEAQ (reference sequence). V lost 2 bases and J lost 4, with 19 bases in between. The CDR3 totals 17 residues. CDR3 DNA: TGTGCCAGCAGCTTATTTCTAGGACATAGCAGGTCAGATACGCAGTATTTT. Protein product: CASSLFLGHSRSDTQYF.

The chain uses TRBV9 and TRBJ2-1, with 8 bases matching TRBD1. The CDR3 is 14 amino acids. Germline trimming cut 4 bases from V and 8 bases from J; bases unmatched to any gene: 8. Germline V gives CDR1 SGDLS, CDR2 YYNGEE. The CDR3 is CASSRDRSLDEQFF. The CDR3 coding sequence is TGTGCCAGCAGCCGGGACAGGTCTTTGGATGAGCAGTTCTTC.

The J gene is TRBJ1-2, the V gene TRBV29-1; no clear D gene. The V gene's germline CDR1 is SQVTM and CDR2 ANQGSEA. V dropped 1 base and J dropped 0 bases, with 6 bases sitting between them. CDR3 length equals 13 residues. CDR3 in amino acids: CSVEATPNYGYTF. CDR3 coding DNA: TGCAGCGTTGAAGCTACGCCTAACTATGGCTACACCTTC.

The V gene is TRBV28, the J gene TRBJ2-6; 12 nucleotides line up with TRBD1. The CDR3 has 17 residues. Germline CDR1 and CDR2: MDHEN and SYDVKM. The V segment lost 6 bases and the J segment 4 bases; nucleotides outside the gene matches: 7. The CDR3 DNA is TGTGCCAGCAGACCGGGACAGGGGGCGAAAGGGGCCAACGTCCTGACTTTC. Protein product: CASRPGQGAKGANVLTF.